This T cell receptor (beta chain) was identified during a study of identical twins. Points from the study as a whole: Not following the same donors, the study drew its conclusions from cross-sectional statistical analysis. Model-predicted out-of-frame TCR alpha sharing fell below observed values in monozygotic twins. Out-of-frame alpha sequences shared between twins exhibited an excess of low generation probability.

CDR3 length: 13 residues. In germline, CDR1 is MNHNY, CDR2 SVGAGI (reference sequence). J gave up 4 bases and V 3 bases, and 2 bases lay outside the gene matches. TCRdb reprocessed the 5' RACE reads via MiXCR and lists one record per CDR3 protein. This sample has approximately 680,000 distinct CDR3 sequences; under 8.5% occur once, and the top ten carry 1.5% to 2%. This clonotype has ten or more counts. Its antigen is undetermined. This same sample was also taken into another study, of yellow fever vaccine responses in identical twins.

The rearrangement links TRBV6-6 to TRBJ1-1; 7 positions agree with TRBD1. Input material: PBMCs. The sequence came from a woman younger than 35 in good health. Here the CDR3 reads CASSYRDSTEAFF. The DNA of the CDR3 is TGTGCCAGCAGTTATAGGGACAGCACTGAAGCTTTCTTT.